This T cell receptor beta chain derives from a study of response to subunit inactivated influenza vaccine. MiXCR was run by TCRdb on the RT-PCR reads, yielding one entry per CDR3 protein. The sample yields roughly 710,000 distinct CDR3 sequences, around 15% seen once. Study conclusions and caveats: Each seasonal influenza vaccination, the authors suggested, recruits few new T cells.

Germline loops: CDR1 LGHDT, CDR2 YNNKEL (reference sequence). The V and J ends lost 2 bases and 5 bases respectively, with 12 bases between them. The CDR3 extends over 14 amino acids. This clonotype was counted ten times or more. Its antigen is currently unknown. Here the sequenced sample was PBMCs from blood, taken 14 to 15 days before vaccination. The chain has TRBV3-1 and TRBJ1-1; D unresolved. The TCR originated in a man aged 50 to 60 who received an inactivated influenza vaccine. This chain's CDR3 is CASSQSSGRTEAFF. In DNA, the CDR3 is TGTGCCAGCAGCCAATCCTCGGGGAGGACTGAAGCTTTCTTT.